These 7 T cell receptor beta chains originate from one sample sequenced in a study of molecular identifiers for immune sequencing clone quantification. TCRdb processed the PCR reads anew with MiXCR; each CDR3 protein has one entry. In the table there are approximately 97,000 distinct CDR3 sequences, roughly 26% of which are singletons. Sequenced input: naive CD8+ T cells from blood, with Jurkat cell RNA spiked in. Noted subset: FACS-sorted CD8+CD4-CCR7+CD45RA+ naive T cells. Receptors originate from a human donor in good health. Some libraries in this study had Jurkat cell RNA spiked in.

As concerns this clonotype: Given a much more abundant clone one base away, this may be a read error. This chain joins TRBV23-1 and TRBJ1-6; 8 bases line up with TRBD1. TRBV23-1 is flagged as an ORF with uncertain function. CDR3 length: 17 amino acids. The CDR3 bases are TGCGCCTGCAGTCAGCGGGGACAGGTCTCCTATAATTCACCCCTCCACTTT. It translates to CACSQRGQVSYNSPLHF.

The sample holds many counts of this clonotype. This chain uses TRBV20-1 with TRBJ2-3; no firm D call. Germline V gene sequence: CDR1 DFQATT, CDR2 SNEGSKA (reference sequence). The length of the CDR3 is 11 residues. Trimming removed 2 bases at V and 8 bases at J, with 8 bases between. CDR3 region: CSARPPGTQYF. In DNA form, the CDR3 reads TGCAGTGCTAGACCACCGGGTACGCAGTATTTT.

The chain is built from TRBV29-1 and TRBJ2-1, with D possibly being TRBD2 (5 bases). The germline V gene encodes CDR1 SQVTM and CDR2 ANQGSEA. The CDR3 consists of 16 residues. Trimming shortened V by 0 bases and J by 4 bases, and 16 bases separated the two germline ends. The DNA for the CDR3 is TGCAGCGTTGAAGATAGTGGACGGAGGAATTACAATGAGCAGTTCTTC. This encodes CSVEDSGRRNYNEQFF.

Points on this clonotype: This may come from a read error, since a much larger clone is one base off. The conserved phenylalanine or tryptophan is not found at the CDR3 terminus, so this likely reflects a read error. V and J are TRBV12-3 or TRBV12-4 and TRBJ2-5; D is undetermined. Trimming took 9 bases from V and 4 from J, leaving 12 bases between them. This CDR3 spans 12 amino acids. The CDR3 reads CASGPRRETQYI. The CDR3 DNA reads TGTGCCAGTGGTCCGAGAAGAGAGACCCAGTACATC.

This clonotype was counted at least ten times. V is TRBV5-1 and J is TRBJ2-2; D gene uncertain. The germline V gene encodes CDR1 SGHRS and CDR2 YFSETQ. The V end lost 0 bases, the J end lost 1 base, and 13 bases lay between the germline ends. This CDR3 spans 17 amino acids. CDR3 DNA: TGCGCCAGCAGCTTGGAAATGATGGGCCAGAACACCGGGGAGCTGTTTTTT. Translated: CASSLEMMGQNTGELFF.

This clonotype was counted ten times or more. The chain has TRBV13 and TRBJ2-2; TRBD2 is a possible D gene (5 bases). There are 15 residues in the CDR3. CDR1 and CDR2 (germline): PRHDT, FYEKMQ (reference sequence). Trimming left V 0 bases short and J 5 bases short, with 10 bases between. This chain's CDR3 is CASSLGRGQTGELFF. Here the CDR3 DNA reads TGTGCCAGCAGCTTAGGGAGAGGGCAAACCGGGGAGCTGTTTTTT.

In the case of this clonotype: A much larger clone differs from this one at a single base, so this may be a read error. Because the CDR3 is missing its conserved closing phenylalanine or tryptophan, this is likely a read error. The V and J genes are TRBV20-1 and TRBJ2-1; TRBD2 agrees at 8 bases. The V gene's germline CDR1 is DFQATT and CDR2 SNEGSKA (reference sequence). Unmatched junction bases numbered 12, after V lost 0 bases and J lost 2 bases. CDR3 length equals 18 residues. CDR3: CSARDLEAGERTYNEQFS. The CDR3 DNA is TGCAGTGCTAGAGATCTGGAAGCGGGAGAAAGGACCTACAATGAGCAGTTCTCC.